Ten or more counts support the clone carrying this T cell receptor beta chain. The target antigen is unknown. These data belong to a study of identical twins. Study-level points and caveats: In monozygotic twins, models underestimated the sharing of out-of-frame TCR alpha. When twins shared out-of-frame alpha sequences, those sequences had excess low generation probability. Memory repertoires showed no such pattern, whereas abundant cord blood beta clonotypes carried fewer insertions.

One entry per CDR3 protein, called by TCRdb with MiXCR from the 5' RACE reads. This table holds 200,000 to 250,000 distinct CDR3 sequences, approximately 8.3% found once. Separately, the same data were catalogued under a study of yellow fever vaccine responses in identical twins.

Material: memory (CD45RO+) T cells sorted from blood. The TCR originated in a woman between 18 and 30 years old in good health.

CDR3 nucleotide sequence: TGCAGTGCTAGAGACAGGCTAAGCAATCAGCCCCAGCATTTT. It specifies CSARDRLSNQPQHF. The chain joins TRBV20-1 to TRBJ1-5; D uncertain. Germline V lookup: CDR1 DFQATT, CDR2 SNEGSKA (reference sequence). The length of the CDR3 is 14 residues. The ends were cut back, 0 bases at V and 1 base at J, with 7 bases in the middle.